This T cell receptor (beta chain) was sequenced for a study of CD8 T cells in ankylosing spondylitis (dated by TCRdb to the late 2010s). With respect to the entire study: To find TCR variants linked to disease, the study profiled T cell receptor beta repertoires in ankylosing spondylitis patients and healthy donors. The full study cohort was made up of about two dozen ankylosing spondylitis patients and 108 healthy donors. Peripheral blood was sampled, and synovial fluid was also collected from ankylosing spondylitis patients. Beyond this particular receptor, the publication reports: Some motif variants were previously reported in synovial fluid and blood of reactive arthritis patients, suggesting common disease-initiation mechanisms. The disease-linked clones were reported as significantly enriched in matched synovial fluid samples from ankylosing spondylitis patients. In peripheral blood, the disease-linked clones were found at relatively low frequencies and had a CD8+ phenotype. Blood from ankylosing spondylitis patients appeared to be characterized by a TCR beta motif composed of eight or nine highly homologous amino acid variants.

The instrument was an Illumina HiSeq 2500. Quantitative 5'-RACE with molecular barcodes was used to prepare TCR beta libraries. As for the authors' bioinformatics: To identify disease-linked TCR variants, a new computational method was used, one built on a probabilistic model of VDJ rearrangement. TCRdb trimmed the raw reads at Q25, called clones with MiXCR and kept productive beta chains. CDR3 protein sequences are deduplicated, and each keeps its most common genes and DNA. It is TCRdb's table, rather than the study itself, that gives the V and J calls and clone size. The sample records fewer than 200,000 distinct CDR3 sequences, around a tenth of which are singletons. Together, the top ten hold approximately 15% of the sample. As concerns this clonotype: Its antigen remains undetermined. No base quality information exists; no much larger clone differs at one position.

According to the germline V gene, CDR1 reads KGHSH and CDR2 reads LQKENI. V and J lose 4 bases and 6 bases, and a span of 9 bases separates them. CDR3 length: 12 amino acids, cysteine to phenylalanine. Here the CDR3 DNA is all that survives: 36 bases in frame from base 1. The chain is made from TRBV18 and TRBJ1-2; the D gene assignment is ambiguous. Sequencing was performed on blood, either unsorted or a sorted T cell fraction (not recorded which). The clonotype was recovered from a female donor with ankylosing spondylitis or in good health (not recorded which). For the CDR3, the sequence is CASSLDEDGYTF. The DNA sequence follows: TGTGCCAGCTCACTGGACGAGGATGGCTACACCTTC.